Given below is one T cell receptor (beta chain) in context. This sample is part of a study of PD-L1 blockade in urothelial cancer. Across the whole study: Blood was subjected to analysis at 3 weeks (second dose) and 6 weeks following treatment start.

Time point specified: peripheral blood 6 weeks after treatment start. TCRdb keeps only in-frame clones here, not all; method: immunoSEQ multiplex PCR. The repertoire consists of more than 95,000 clones, with more than 75% occurring once and the leading ten covering 2.4%. Germline-derived CDR1 and CDR2 are MGHRA and YSYEKL. The CDR3 contains 16 residues. Trimming removed 0 bases from V and 2 bases from J, with 11 bases in between. This receptor was taken from a man aged 45 to 65 with urothelial cancer. The V gene is TRBV4-1, the J gene TRBJ2-1, with a weak D call TRBD2 (6 bases). Material: PBMCs, obtained around atezolizumab (anti-PD-L1) treatment. CDR3 residues: CASSQDRESAYNEQFF. CDR3 bases: TGCGCCAGCAGCCAAGATCGGGAGAGCGCCTACAATGAGCAGTTCTTC.